This TCR beta chain was captured by sequencing in a study of cytomegalovirus exposure and HLA in healthy donors (dated by TCRdb to the late 2010s). Notes on the research overall: According to an earlier analysis of several hundred of the donors, about 179 million T cells yielded some 110 million unique TCR beta sequences and about 300 Gb of sequence data. An early release that covered some 630 HLA-typed donors contained 250 to 350 gigabases of sequencing data and approximately 85 million unique TCR sequences. Among the roughly 400 genotyped donors, about 83% belonged to the genetic ancestry cluster associated with self-reported Caucasian donors. The study aimed to test whether cataloging public T cell receptors could reveal signatures of past pathogen exposure. Using immunosequencing, the study profiled T cell repertoires from 666 subjects and related those repertoires to cytomegalovirus serostatus. In addition to the first cohort of 666 subjects, a separate validation cohort of approximately 130 different subjects was used. To predict cytomegalovirus infection status, the study brought together high-throughput TCR immunosequencing, statistical association of individual TCRs with disease status, and machine learning. To study patterns of TCR occurrence, a later analysis re-analyzed previously published TCR beta repertoires from 500 to 850 donors and added high-resolution HLA genotyping. Rather than using new phenotypic data, the later analysis identified candidate immune exposures from TCR beta sequences and from how often those sequences occurred across donors. In an earlier analysis of 550 to 700 of the donors, high-throughput TCR beta sequencing was used to judge whether each TCR beta V gene segment behaved as functional or pseudogenic. Donor age, sex, ethnicity and CMV serostatus were compiled together with the repertoire data. Genome-wide SNP genotypes for about 65% of the 666 donors were used in a later genetic analysis, which treated that subset as a discovery cohort. Every repertoire in the discovery cohort had been generated on one and the same sequencing platform. HLA typing included class I and class II loci at four-digit resolution. Typing coverage varied by locus: roughly 620-640 donors for A, B, C, DRB1 and DQB1; roughly 510 for DQA1; around 570 for DPA1; roughly 470 for DPB1. Several DR-DQ haplotypes were treated as single units for association and clustering because of strong linkage in the cohort. Among 398 genotyped donors of the cohort, an average of approximately 240,000 unique TCR beta nucleotide sequences was sequenced per donor, of which approximately 19% were non-productive. Overall results and qualifications from the work: The 87-base-pair reads could not distinguish some IMGT-functional V segments, including TRBV6-2 and TRBV6-3, so those segments were excluded. A later analysis found that TCR association rates varied across HLA loci, with DRB1 alleles showing the most associated TCRs and HLA-C alleles the fewest. A further reported finding was that TCR beta sequences accurately predicted the HLA-A and HLA-B alleles for most subjects in the first cohort. It was suggested by the authors that the approach could potentially be generalized to other disease states and immunological phenotypes. A few of the identified cytomegalovirus-associated TCR beta chains were confirmed in vitro to be specific for cytomegalovirus antigens. The study listed 150 to 200 TCR beta chains as associated with cytomegalovirus. A later analysis found that HLA-associated TCR beta chains were more clonally expanded and had lower generation probabilities than equally common non-associated chains. Because HLA typing was missing for some donors at each locus, association tests included only the typed subset. A later analysis reported that several top co-occurrence clusters appeared linked to parvovirus B19, influenza, CMV and Epstein-Barr virus. The classifier was reported to diagnose cytomegalovirus status with high specificity and sensitivity in both the original cohort and the validation cohort. Correlated functional status among segregating V segments might reflect linkage disequilibrium, but an unknown experimental factor could not be ruled out. Most TCR sequences were observed very rarely across donors, whereas some public TCRs were present in many individuals. A later genetic analysis associated a missense DCLRE1C variant with V-gene and J-gene trimming of TCR beta chains, and an independent cohort replicated the association. Broadly in line with IMGT annotations, most TCR beta V segments showed up in productive rearrangements about 90% or about 30% of the time in an earlier analysis of approximately 640 of the donors. In a later analysis, about 17,000 TCR beta sequences were associated with specific HLA alleles at a false discovery rate of 0.05. Immune exposure information for the cohort was limited to CMV serostatus. According to a later genetic analysis, donors in an Asian-associated ancestry cluster had fewer N-insertions in productive TCRs than the approximately 650-donor mean. The sequencing pipeline was judged likely to have produced a cluster of highly shared sequence variants as a technical artifact. Sequencing depth was assumed to be roughly uniform across donors in the presence/absence analyses, though that assumption may not hold. In this cohort, only TCR beta chains were sequenced, and detectable features were limited by the absence of alpha or paired-chain data. According to a later analysis, most CMV-associated TCR beta chains appeared to be HLA-restricted, and the HLA associations seemed to be driven largely by CMV exposure. When HLA alleles, especially DR and DQ, strongly co-occurred, TCR associations were difficult to assign to individual alleles. Because counts were too low, 15 to 20 rarely observed V segments, including chromosome 9 orphons, were excluded from the earlier analysis of 587 of the donors.

As for this clone: Its antigen specificity is not known. Base quality data are lacking; no much larger clone is found one base away.

The library was obtained by the immunoSEQ multiplex PCR assay. For the multiplex PCR, a mixture combining 60 forward primers for TCR Vbeta segments and 13 reverse primers for TCR Jbeta segments was used. A multiplex PCR assay on genomic DNA amplified the CDR3 region of rearranged TCR beta genes. The Illumina HiSeq System was used to sequence the amplified TCR beta libraries as 87-base-pair reads. Concerning the study's data processing: In a later analysis, 70 million to 95 million unique TCR beta chains were counted across the approximately 670 repertoires, and around 10 million of these chains were shared by at least two donors. A nearest-neighbor algorithm error-corrected the raw reads and collapsed the reads into unique sequences, merging closely related sequences to remove PCR and sequencing errors. V, D and J gene segments were assigned by aligning CDR3 sequences to IMGT reference sequences. For a sequence to be retained, a match of at least six nucleotides to both a V gene segment and a J gene segment was required. A rearrangement was called productive if the CDR3 had no stop codons and remained in frame with V and J, and every other rearrangement was called non-productive. Following IMGT convention, CDR3 was defined as the stretch from the second conserved V-encoded cysteine up to the conserved J-encoded phenylalanine. The earlier analysis of about 620 of the donors excluded sequences that lacked an unambiguous match to a single V gene segment. In an earlier analysis of several hundred of the donors, V segments were called functional above 56.7% productive rearrangements and were called segregating when the between-donor standard deviation exceeded 5%. To diagnose cytomegalovirus status from the catalog of TCR beta chain sequences, a statistical classification framework was built. In a later analysis, TCR nucleotide sequences were compared against IMGT/GENE-DB human TR gene sequences so that V and J genes could be assigned. Using the TCRdist pipeline, a later analysis assigned CDR3 sequences along with most-parsimonious VDJ recombination scenarios. In a later analysis, each TCR beta chain was defined by its CDR3 amino acid sequence together with its V-gene family, and reads lacking a unique V-gene family were excluded. In a later analysis, 500 to 700 highly shared, low-generation-probability nucleotide sequences were removed to address suspected cross-contamination and a sequencing artifact. In a later analysis, a clonal expansion index for each public chain was calculated from normalized within-repertoire ranks of inferred template counts. In a later analysis, generation probabilities were computed using a VDJ recombination model fitted to out-of-frame rearrangements, and the results were checked against IGoR. In a later analysis, TCR-TCR, TCR-HLA and TCR-CMV co-occurrence was scored with hypergeometric tests, and a repertoire-size bias correction was applied to TCR pairs. A later analysis estimated false discovery rates by permuting HLA or CMV assignments 20 times. In a later analysis, co-occurring TCRs were grouped using DBSCAN, with TCRdist sequence similarity added in when clustering inside HLA-allele-positive subsets. Co-occurrence clustering excluded repertoires with fewer than 30,000 or more than 120,000 public chains, plus five with anomalous nucleotide sharing. TCRdb re-hosts the immuneACCESS table, in-frame sequences only. Its copies lack some clones; in the studies checked, an unresolved V gene accounts for under half of them, and the cause for the rest is not known. V, J and clone size are taken as reported in that table, and D and trimming were inferred from the DNA itself. Here the sample has 100,000 to 150,000 clones; just under 80% occur a single time. 5% to 6.5% of the sample rests with the top ten.

The cohort consisted of approximately 670 healthy bone marrow donors. Cohort members were all nominally healthy when sampled, although unrecorded immune exposures were likely present. The donor was CMV seronegative and was included in the group of around 320 seronegative cohort members. Every donor gave a peripheral blood sample, and the peripheral blood mononuclear cells from that sample were used for TCR beta sequencing. The Qiagen DNeasy Blood Extraction Kit was used to extract genomic DNA from the blood cell samples. Here V drops 6 bases and J drops 4 bases, and the junction holds 2 bases not matched to any gene. The CDR1 and CDR2 encoded by the germline V gene are MDHEN and SYDVKM. The CDR3 covers 14 residues, taking in both the cysteine and the phenylalanine. The only DNA kept is the CDR3, 42 bases in frame from the first base.

Recombination joined TRBV28 with TRBJ1-4, and 10 junction bases match TRBD1. This sequence originates from a young man in good health and CMV-seronegative. Specimen: PBMCs. The nucleotide sequence is given as TGTGCCAGCAGGACAGGGGGCTTTAATGAAAAACTGTTTTTT. Its amino acids are CASRTGGFNEKLFF.